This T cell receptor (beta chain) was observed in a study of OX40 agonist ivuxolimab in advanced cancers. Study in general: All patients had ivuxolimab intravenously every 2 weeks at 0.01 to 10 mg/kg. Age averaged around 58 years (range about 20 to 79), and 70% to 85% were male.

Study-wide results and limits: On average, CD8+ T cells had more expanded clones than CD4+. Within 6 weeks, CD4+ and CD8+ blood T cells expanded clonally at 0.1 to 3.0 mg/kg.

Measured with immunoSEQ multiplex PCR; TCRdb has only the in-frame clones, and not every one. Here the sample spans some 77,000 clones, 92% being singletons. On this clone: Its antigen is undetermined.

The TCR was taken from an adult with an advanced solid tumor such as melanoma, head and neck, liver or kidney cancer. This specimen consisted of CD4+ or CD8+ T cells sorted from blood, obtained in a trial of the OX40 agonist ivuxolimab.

The CDR3 bases are TGTGCCAGCAGCTTAGGATACGGACAGGGGGAAACTGAAGCTTTCTTT. This sequence encodes CASSLGYGQGETEAFF. The chain links TRBV7-2 to TRBJ1-1, with 10 bases aligning to TRBD1. Germline V CDR1 and CDR2: SGHTA, FQGNSA. The junction had 7 bases not matched to a gene; V was cut back by 1 base and J by 5 bases. CDR3 length: 16 amino acids. The whole variable domain, remainder taken from reference TRBV7-2 and TRBJ1-1, is GAGVSQSPSNKVTEKGKDVELRCDPISGHTALYWYRQSLGQGLEFLIYFQGNSAPDKSGLPSDRFSAERTGGSVSTLTIQRTQQEDSAVYLCASSLGYGQGETEAFFGQGTRLTVV.